This record covers a single TCR beta chain. This sample is drawn from a study of blood T cells in healthy people across ages. Together with a sample-barcoded 5' primer, a J-beta primer mix was included in a second PCR lasting roughly 6 to 12 cycles. One entry per CDR3 protein results from TCRdb running MiXCR on the 5' RACE reads. The table includes 700,000 to 950,000 distinct CDR3 sequences, nearly 60% detected once. V dropped 4 bases and J dropped 7; count of bases not matched to a gene: 16. The CDR3 runs 16 residues. CDR1 is SGHNT, CDR2 YYREEE, per germline (reference sequence). This chain connects TRBV5-4 to TRBJ1-1; TRBD1 agrees at 7 bases. Sequencing was performed on blood. The source of this sequence is a young man in good health. CDR3 amino acids: CASSPRPSGTEIEAFF. The CDR3 DNA reads TGTGCCAGCAGCCCGCGTCCCTCCGGGACAGAAATTGAAGCTTTCTTT.